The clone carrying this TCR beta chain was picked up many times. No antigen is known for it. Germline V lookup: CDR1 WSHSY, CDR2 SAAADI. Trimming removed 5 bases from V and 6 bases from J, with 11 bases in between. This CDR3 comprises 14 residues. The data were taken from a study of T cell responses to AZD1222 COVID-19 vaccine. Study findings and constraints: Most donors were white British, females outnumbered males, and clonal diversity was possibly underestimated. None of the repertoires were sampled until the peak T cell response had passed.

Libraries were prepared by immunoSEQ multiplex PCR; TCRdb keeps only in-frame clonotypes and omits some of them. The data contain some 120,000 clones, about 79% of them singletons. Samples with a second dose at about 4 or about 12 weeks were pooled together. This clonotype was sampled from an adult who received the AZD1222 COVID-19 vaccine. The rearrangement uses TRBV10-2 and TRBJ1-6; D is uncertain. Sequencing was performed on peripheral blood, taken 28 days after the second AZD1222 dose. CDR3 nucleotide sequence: TGCGCCAGCAGTCCCGATGAAGTTAATTCACCCCTCCACTTT. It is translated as CASSPDEVNSPLHF.